A single sample is the source of the 15 T cell receptor beta chains below, sequenced in a study of blood T cell repertoires in COVID-19. Profiling relied on immunoSEQ multiplex PCR, and the TCRdb table lists in-frame clones only, not all of them. The table records some 310,000 clones, about 90% of them present only once. The sequencing sample was made of peripheral blood. These receptors were obtained from a woman aged 40 to 50 with COVID-19, enrolled during active disease.

This chain uses TRBV7-3 with TRBJ1-6, with D hard to call. Per germline, CDR1 SGHTA and CDR2 FQGTGA. The CDR3 length is 14 residues. Trimming pared 6 bases from V and 0 bases from J, leaving 6 bases between. The CDR3 DNA follows: TGTGCCAGCAGTCTAAACTCCTATAATTCACCCCTCCACTTT. Translated: CASSLNSYNSPLHF.

As concerns this clone: The sample has other DNA sequences that encode this CDR3 too. V usage is TRBV5-3 and J usage is TRBJ2-7, with 8 bases that match TRBD2. TRBV5-3 is an open reading frame whose function is uncertain. This CDR3 contains 18 residues. V was clipped by 4 bases and J by 5 bases; unmatched bases: 20. The CDR3 DNA is TGTGCCAGAAGCCACCAAATACTAGCTCGGGGGGGCGGGAACGAGCAGTACTTC. Residues: CARSHQILARGGGNEQYF.

The chain recombines TRBV27 with TRBJ1-2; 8 bases are shared with TRBD1. Germline V gene data show CDR1 as MNHEY and CDR2 as SMNVEV (reference sequence). Losses at the gene ends were 0 bases for V and 0 bases for J; bases not matched to a gene: 9. This CDR3 spans 18 amino acids. CDR3 DNA sequence: TGTGCCAGCAGTTTATCGTTCACAGGGGGGTGGCCTAACTATGGCTACACCTTC. Amino acids: CASSLSFTGGWPNYGYTF.

This chain joins TRBV13 and TRBJ1-1; D might be TRBD1 (6 bases). The CDR3 is made up of 14 amino acids. V gave up 4 bases and J gave up 0 bases, with 9 bases separating them. Germline V gene data show CDR1 as PRHDT and CDR2 as FYEKMQ (reference sequence). CDR3 protein: CASSWGQLNTEAFF. CDR3 nucleotide sequence: TGTGCCAGCAGCTGGGGACAACTGAACACTGAAGCTTTCTTT.

V is TRBV29-1 and J is TRBJ2-5; 11 bases are shared with TRBD1. V lost 8 bases and J lost 4; bases outside the gene matches: 6. Germline V gives CDR1 SQVTM, CDR2 ANQGSEA. The CDR3 covers 13 residues. In nucleotides, the CDR3 is TGCAGCCACCGGACAGGGGGCCCAGAGACCCAGTACTTC. The encoded protein is CSHRTGGPETQYF.

J is TRBJ2-7 and V is TRBV15; no reliable D call. The CDR3 loop spans 12 amino acids. The ends were cut back, 0 bases at V and 3 bases at J, with 3 bases in the middle. Germline CDR1 LNHNV, CDR2 YYDKDF (reference sequence). DNA for the CDR3: TGTGCCACCAGCAGAGATCTCTACGAGCAGTACTTC. The encoded protein is CATSRDLYEQYF.

The chain is built from TRBV7-8 and TRBJ1-2; D ambiguous. The V end lost 1 base, the J end lost 11 bases, and 11 bases lay between the germline ends. Germline values: CDR1 SGHVS, CDR2 FQNEAQ. This CDR3 is 12 amino acids long. CDR3 nucleotides: TGTGCCAGCAGCTTAGATGGGTGGGCTTACACCTTC. Translating gives CASSLDGWAYTF.

This clone occurred once. The rearrangement uses TRBV7-3 and TRBJ2-2; D unresolved. V lost 5 bases, J lost 5 bases, and 9 bases lay in between. Looked up from germline, CDR1 is SGHTA and CDR2 is FQGTGA. The CDR3 runs to 13 residues. CDR3 sequence: CASSPSVTGELFF. The CDR3 nucleotides are TGTGCCAGCAGCCCATCAGTGACCGGGGAGCTGTTTTTT.

V and J are TRBV11-3 and TRBJ2-6; 9 bases align to TRBD1. The length of the CDR3 is 18 residues. Germline assignment: CDR1 SGHNT and CDR2 YENEEA. The V gene end was trimmed by 4 bases and the J gene end by 3 bases; junction bases not matched to a gene: 10. The CDR3 region has the DNA TGTGCCAGCAGCTGGGGGACAGGGAAGTATAGTGGGGCCAACGTCCTGACTTTC. This translates into CASSWGTGKYSGANVLTF.

The chain uses TRBV28 and TRBJ1-2, with 7 bases aligning to TRBD1. V dropped 5 bases and J dropped 4; count of bases not matched to a gene: 1. Germline V CDR1 and CDR2: MDHEN, SYDVKM. The CDR3 consists of 12 residues. CDR3 bases: TGTGCCAGCAGTAGACAGGGCTATGGCTACACCTTC. Translation: CASSRQGYGYTF.

The CDR3 here is CAWSIGGTEAFF. Here the CDR3 DNA reads TGTGCCTGGAGTATAGGGGGCACTGAAGCTTTCTTT. The chain uses TRBV30 and TRBJ1-1; D is possibly TRBD1 (6 bases). CDR3 length: 12 amino acids. The V end lost 2 bases, the J end lost 4 bases, and 8 bases lay between the germline ends. Germline loops: CDR1 GTSNPN, CDR2 SVGIG (reference sequence). The complete variable domain, with remaining parts taken from reference TRBV30 and TRBJ1-1, reads SQTIHQWPATLVQPVGSPLSLECTVEGTSNPNLYWYRQAAGRGLQLLFYSVGIGQISSEVPQNLSASRPQDRQFILSSKKLLLSDSGFYLCAWSIGGTEAFFGQGTRLTVV.

The V call is TRBV6-4, the J call TRBJ2-6; D remains unclear. Trimming took off 4 bases at V and 4 bases at J, with 5 bases between the two ends. This CDR3 spans 13 amino acids. The germline V gene encodes CDR1 MRHNA and CDR2 SNTAGT. The CDR3, as DNA: TGTGCCAGCAGTGGTCAGGGGGCCAACGTCCTGACTTTC. Encoded protein: CASSGQGANVLTF.

V and J are TRBV11-3 and TRBJ1-1; 7 nucleotides line up with TRBD1. Germline V gives CDR1 SGHNT, CDR2 YENEEA. The J segment lost 1 base and the V segment lost 4 bases, leaving 3 bases of the junction unmatched. CDR3 length: 14 residues. CDR3 bases: TGTGCCAGCAGCTCGGGACAGCCGAACACTGAAGCTTTCTTT. Its translation is CASSSGQPNTEAFF.

In this sample, this clone turned up once. This chain joins TRBV5-6 and TRBJ1-1, with D possibly TRBD1 on 6 matching bases. The CDR3 has 15 amino acids. Germline V gene lookup returns CDR1 SGHDT and CDR2 YYEEEE. Trimming removed 0 bases from V and 3 bases from J, with 12 bases in between. CDR3 in amino acids: CASSLVGRGYTEAFF. The CDR3, as DNA: TGTGCCAGCAGCTTGGTTGGCAGGGGTTACACTGAAGCTTTCTTT.

This clone has a single count. The V gene is TRBV18, the J gene TRBJ2-5; D is unclear. Germline CDR1 and CDR2: KGHSH and LQKENI. The CDR3 runs to 13 residues. Trimming removed 6 bases from V and 4 bases from J, with 12 bases in between. The CDR3 DNA follows: TGTGCCAGCTCCCCAAACCACGGAGAGACCCAGTACTTC. This gives the protein CASSPNHGETQYF.